A selection of T cell receptor beta chains follows, all from one sample in a study of T cell repertoires in cytomegalovirus infection. MiXCR was run by TCRdb on the reads, yielding one entry per CDR3 protein. The sample includes fewer than 350,000 distinct CDR3 sequences, over 7.5% of them seen just once. Sample: PBMCs. The receptors here all came from a human donor in good health (CMV status not recorded). Some clones in this sample may be carry-over from other donors' samples. Both conserved end residues are part of each CDR3. Fields, in order: V gene, clone size, J gene, D gene, CDR3 DNA, CDR3 protein. D genes are given only for firm matches. Size is stated for part of the rows, as once, few or many counts, or as a class when the clone is expanded.

TRBV5-6,few,TRBJ1-1,.,TGTGCCAGCAGCTTGGCCCACAGCGTTAACACTGAAGCTTTCTTT,CASSLAHSVNTEAFF
TRBV7-2,many,TRBJ2-3,.,TGTGCCAGCAGCTCGCAGTTAGATACGCAGTATTTT,CASSSQLDTQYF
TRBV7-2,many,TRBJ2-5,TRBD2,TGTGCCAGCAGCTTCGGGGGGGGGAGCGAGACCCAGTACTTC,CASSFGGGSETQYF
TRBV6-1,many,TRBJ2-1,TRBD2,TGTGCCAGCAGTTGGGGGACTAGCGGGAGACCTCCTTACAATGAGCAGTTCTTC,CASSWGTSGRPPYNEQFF
TRBV7-9,few,TRBJ2-5,TRBD1,TGTGCCAGCAGCCCTAACAGGGGGAGAGAGACCCAGTACTTC,CASSPNRGRETQYF
TRBV4-1,few,TRBJ2-7,TRBD2,TGCGCCAGCAGCCAAGAACGTAGTAGCGGGCAGGTGATCTACGAGCAGTACTTC,CASSQERSSGQVIYEQYF
TRBV2,few,TRBJ2-6,.,TGTGCCACCCCCAGAGGTATCTCTGGGGCCAACGTCCTGACTTTC,CATPRGISGANVLTF
TRBV7-2,many,TRBJ2-5,.,TGTGCCAGCAGCCTCAGGGGGCGGGGGGGCGGTCAAGAGACCCAGTACTTC,CASSLRGRGGGQETQYF
TRBV7-8,.,TRBJ1-5,.,TGTGCCAGCAGTCCCGCGCGAGTGCGCAATCAGCCCCAGCATTTT,CASSPARVRNQPQHF
TRBV7-2,many,TRBJ1-3,TRBD1,TGTGCCAGCAGCACTGGGGACAGCTCTGGAAACACCATATATTTT,CASSTGDSSGNTIYF
TRBV7-6,few,TRBJ2-3,.,TGTGCCAGCAGCTTAAACGTGGACCTGCAAGATACGCAGTATTTT,CASSLNVDLQDTQYF
TRBV7-2,.,TRBJ1-2,TRBD1,TGTGCCAGCAGCATCGGACAGGGTGGCTATGGCTACACCTTC,CASSIGQGGYGYTF
TRBV24-1,.,TRBJ2-1,TRBD2,TGTGCCACCAGTGAAGCGGGACTCGACTCCTACAATGAGCAGTTCTTC,CATSEAGLDSYNEQFF
TRBV2,.,TRBJ2-4,.,TGTGCCAGCAGTGGTCCGACAAGAGCCAAAAACATTCAGTACTTC,CASSGPTRAKNIQYF
TRBV7-2,many,TRBJ2-3,.,TGTGCCAGCAGTAGCGCGCTCCTAGATACGCAGTATTTT,CASSSALLDTQYF
TRBV19,many,TRBJ1-2,.,TGTGCCAGTAGTTCGTCCGGACTCACTTATGGCTACACCTTC,CASSSSGLTYGYTF
TRBV12-3/TRBV12-4,.,TRBJ2-7,.,TGTGCCAGCAGTTTAGTGGTTACCGAGCAGTACTTC,CASSLVVTEQYF
TRBV7-2,.,TRBJ2-7,.,TGTGCCAGCAGCGGGACCGACACCTACGAGCAGTACTTC,CASSGTDTYEQYF
TRBV7-2,many,TRBJ2-7,.,TGTGCCAGCAGCTTAGACCCGAGGTACGAGCAGTACTTC,CASSLDPRYEQYF
TRBV7-2,few,TRBJ1-2,.,TGTGCCAGCAGCTCCTCCGCCATGCGCTACACCTTC,CASSSSAMRYTF
TRBV4-1,.,TRBJ2-7,.,TGTGCCAGCAGCCAAGATTTTGTTGACGAGCAGTACTTC,CASSQDFVDEQYF
TRBV5-5,few,TRBJ1-2,.,TGTGCCAGCAGCTTGTACGACAGCACCTATGGCTACACCTTC,CASSLYDSTYGYTF
TRBV7-9,many,TRBJ2-7,.,TGTGCCAGCGCGCGGGGCCCCGAGCAGTACTTC,CASARGPEQYF
TRBV7-2,few,TRBJ2-3,TRBD2,TGTGCCAGCAGCCCTAGTGGACTAGCGGATCAGTATTTT,CASSPSGLADQYF
TRBV7-7,many,TRBJ2-6,.,TGTGCCAGCAGCCCTACAAGGACCTCTGGGGCCAACGTCCTGACTTTC,CASSPTRTSGANVLTF
TRBV7-2,many,TRBJ2-6,.,TGTGCCAGCAGCTTACGTCGGGCCCGCAGCTCTGGGGCCAACGTCCTGACTTTC,CASSLRRARSSGANVLTF
TRBV7-2,many,TRBJ1-1,TRBD1,TGTGCCAGCAGCTTAGCAGGGGACAGTCAAGCTTTCTTT,CASSLAGDSQAFF
TRBV7-2,many,TRBJ2-2,.,TGTGCCAGCCGCTCGAGACAAACGAACACCGGGGAGCTGTTTTTT,CASRSRQTNTGELFF
TRBV20-1,.,TRBJ1-4,.,TGCAGTGCTAGAGAGGGCGTGTACGAAAAACTGTTTTTT,CSAREGVYEKLFF
TRBV7-2,many,TRBJ2-3,.,TGTGCCAGCAGACATTGGAGGGGGCCAGATACGCAGTATTTT,CASRHWRGPDTQYF
TRBV5-1,.,TRBJ2-3,.,TGCGCCAGCAGCTTGGCTTTAGATACGCAGTATTTT,CASSLALDTQYF
TRBV7-2,many,TRBJ2-7,.,TGTGCCAGCAGCTTAGGGACCTACGAGCAGTACTTC,CASSLGTYEQYF
TRBV10-3,many,TRBJ1-2,.,TGTGCCATCAGGGGGGAGTTTTCTAACTATGGCTACACCTTC,CAIRGEFSNYGYTF
TRBV12-3/TRBV12-4,many,TRBJ1-1,.,TGTGCCAGCAGTAGGAGTGGGGTGGACACTGAAGCTTTCTTT,CASSRSGVDTEAFF
TRBV19,.,TRBJ2-7,.,TGTGCCAGTAGTCCACCAGGCTCAAGGATCTACGAGCAGTACTTC,CASSPPGSRIYEQYF
TRBV6-6,many,TRBJ1-2,TRBD1,TGTGCCAGCAGTTATAGGGGGGACAGCAACTATGGCTACACCTTC,CASSYRGDSNYGYTF
TRBV7-8,few,TRBJ2-1,.,TGTGCCAGCGGCTACCTTAAGTCTGAGCAGTTCTTC,CASGYLKSEQFF
TRBV6-8,.,TRBJ1-1,TRBD1,TGTGCCAGCAGCCGCGGACAGGGTGAAGCTTTCTTT,CASSRGQGEAFF
TRBV11-2,many,TRBJ2-7,TRBD2,TGTGCCAGCAGCTTAGGAGGGACTAGCGGGTCCTCCTACGAGCAGTACTTC,CASSLGGTSGSSYEQYF
TRBV5-1,.,TRBJ2-2,.,TGCGCCAGCAGCTTGCCCGGGGAGCTGTTTTTT,CASSLPGELFF
TRBV10-3,.,TRBJ2-3,.,TGTGCCACAGCAGAAAATCAGGGAACAGATACGCAGTATTTT,CATAENQGTDTQYF
TRBV10-3,.,TRBJ2-7,.,TGTGCCACTACAGGGATTGGCGAGCAGTACTTC,CATTGIGEQYF
TRBV4-3,.,TRBJ1-1,.,TGCGCCAGCAGCCAAGATCCTACAGACTCGAACACTGAAGCTTTCTTT,CASSQDPTDSNTEAFF
TRBV28,.,TRBJ2-1,.,TGTGCCAGCAGTTTGGGAATACTGAGAAATGAGCAGTTCTTC,CASSLGILRNEQFF
TRBV12-5,.,TRBJ2-7,.,TGTGCTAGTGGTTCCCCCTTTGGTAGACAGTACTTC,CASGSPFGRQYF
TRBV25-1,.,TRBJ2-2,.,TGTGCCAGCAGTGACGCCGGGACGGTGAACACCGGGGAGCTGTTTTTT,CASSDAGTVNTGELFF
TRBV12-3/TRBV12-4,.,TRBJ1-2,.,TGTGCCAGCAGTTTAGGACAGGTGGGCTACACCTTC,CASSLGQVGYTF
TRBV2,few,TRBJ2-1,.,TGTGCCAGCAGTGAGGGGGAGTTGATCGTACGTGAGCAGTTCTTC,CASSEGELIVREQFF
TRBV11-2,many,TRBJ2-5,.,TGTGCCAGCAGCTCCAACAGGGGGCTAGCGGGGGTGGAGACCCAGTACTTC,CASSSNRGLAGVETQYF